This record looks at one T cell receptor (beta chain) sequence and its context. The identical CDR3 is also encoded by other nucleotide sequences in the sample. Trimming pared 6 bases from V and 0 bases from J, leaving 3 bases between. Germline V gene sequence: CDR1 MNHEY, CDR2 SVGAGI. This CDR3 region has 13 residues. These data are taken from a study of Ad26.COV2.S vaccination and SARS-CoV-2 variants. Clones were sequenced by immunoSEQ multiplex PCR, and TCRdb holds only the in-frame ones, with some missing. This table has some 320,000 clones, about 85% appearing once. The sample's treatment: around 19 received Ad26.COV2.S at low or high dose, single or two shots; roughly 5 received placebo; per-sample allocation not given. Sampling happened 63 days after the first vaccine or placebo injection.

The V gene is TRBV6-5, the J gene TRBJ2-6; D uncertain. Sequencing was performed on peripheral blood, taken in a trial of Ad26.COV2.S vaccine versus placebo. This receptor was taken from a person aged 18 to 59 who received the Ad26.COV2.S COVID-19 vaccine or a placebo. In DNA, the CDR3 is TGTGCCAGCAGACTCTCTGGGGCCAACGTCCTGACTTTC. Translating it yields CASRLSGANVLTF.